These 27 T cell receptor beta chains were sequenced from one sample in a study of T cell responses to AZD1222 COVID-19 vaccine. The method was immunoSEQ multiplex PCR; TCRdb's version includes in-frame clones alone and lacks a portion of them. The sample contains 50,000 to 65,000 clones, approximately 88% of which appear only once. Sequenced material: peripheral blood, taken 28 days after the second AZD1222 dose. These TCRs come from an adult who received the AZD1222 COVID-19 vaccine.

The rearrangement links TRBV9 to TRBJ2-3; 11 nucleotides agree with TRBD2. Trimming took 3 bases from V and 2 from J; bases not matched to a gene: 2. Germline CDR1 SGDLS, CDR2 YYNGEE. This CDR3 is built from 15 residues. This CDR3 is CASSAGLADTDTQYF. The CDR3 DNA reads TGTGCCAGCAGCGCGGGACTAGCGGACACAGATACGCAGTATTTT.

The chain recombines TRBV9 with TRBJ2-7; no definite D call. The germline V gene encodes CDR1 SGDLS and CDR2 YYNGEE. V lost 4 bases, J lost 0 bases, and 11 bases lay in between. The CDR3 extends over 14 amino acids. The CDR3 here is CASSPEASSYEQYF. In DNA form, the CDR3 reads TGTGCCAGCAGCCCGGAAGCGAGCTCCTACGAGCAGTACTTC.

The CDR3 DNA reads TGTGCCAGCAGCTTCGGGCAGTACTTC. As protein: CASSFGQYF. The rearrangement links TRBV11-3 to TRBJ2-7, with no clear D. The CDR3 has 9 residues. V lost 3 bases and J lost 9, with 3 bases in between. Germline V CDR1 and CDR2: SGHNT, YENEEA.

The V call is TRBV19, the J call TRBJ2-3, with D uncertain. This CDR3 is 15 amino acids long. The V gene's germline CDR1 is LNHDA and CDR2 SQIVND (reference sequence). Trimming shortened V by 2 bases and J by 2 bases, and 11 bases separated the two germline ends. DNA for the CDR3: TGTGCCAGTAGTATAATGGCAGGCCCCACAGATACGCAGTATTTT. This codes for CASSIMAGPTDTQYF.

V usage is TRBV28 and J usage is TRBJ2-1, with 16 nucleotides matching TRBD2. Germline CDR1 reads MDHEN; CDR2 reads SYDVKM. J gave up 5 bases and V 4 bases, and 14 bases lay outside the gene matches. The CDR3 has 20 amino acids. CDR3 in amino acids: CASSSLGGSGLAGGNNEQFF. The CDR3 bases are TGTGCCAGCAGTTCCCTTGGGGGATCGGGACTAGCGGGAGGGAACAATGAGCAGTTCTTC.

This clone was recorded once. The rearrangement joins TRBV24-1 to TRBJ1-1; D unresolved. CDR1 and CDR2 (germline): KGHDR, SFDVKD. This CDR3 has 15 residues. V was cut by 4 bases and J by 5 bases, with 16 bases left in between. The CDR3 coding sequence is TGTGCCACCAGTGAGACCGGGCCCCGAGGGACTGAAGCTTTCTTT. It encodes CATSETGPRGTEAFF.

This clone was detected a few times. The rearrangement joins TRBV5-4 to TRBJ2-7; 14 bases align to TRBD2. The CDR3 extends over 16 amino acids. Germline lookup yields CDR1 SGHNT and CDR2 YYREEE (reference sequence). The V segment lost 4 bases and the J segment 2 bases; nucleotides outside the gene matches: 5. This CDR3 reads CASSAPTSGRAYEQYF. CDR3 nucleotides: TGTGCCAGCAGCGCCCCGACTAGCGGGAGGGCCTACGAGCAGTACTTC.

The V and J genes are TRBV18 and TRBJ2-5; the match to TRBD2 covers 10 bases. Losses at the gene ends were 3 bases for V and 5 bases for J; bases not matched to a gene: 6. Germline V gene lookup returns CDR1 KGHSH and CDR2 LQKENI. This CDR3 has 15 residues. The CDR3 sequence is CASSPGGLATETQYF. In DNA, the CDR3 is TGTGCCAGCTCACCGGGGGGACTAGCGACGGAGACCCAGTACTTC. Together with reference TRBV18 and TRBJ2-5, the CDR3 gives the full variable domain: NAGVMQNPRHLVRRRGQEARLRCSPMKGHSHVYWYRQLPEEGLKFMVYLQKENIIDESGMPKERFSAEFPKEGPSILRIQQVVRGDSAAYFCASSPGGLATETQYFGPGTRLLVL.

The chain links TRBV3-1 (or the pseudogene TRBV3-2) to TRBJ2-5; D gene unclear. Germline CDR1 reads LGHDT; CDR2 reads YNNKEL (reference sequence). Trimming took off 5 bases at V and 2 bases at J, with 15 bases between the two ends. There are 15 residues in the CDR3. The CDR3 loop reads CASSYHTRLQETQYF. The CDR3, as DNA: TGTGCCAGCAGCTACCACACGCGGTTACAAGAGACCCAGTACTTC.

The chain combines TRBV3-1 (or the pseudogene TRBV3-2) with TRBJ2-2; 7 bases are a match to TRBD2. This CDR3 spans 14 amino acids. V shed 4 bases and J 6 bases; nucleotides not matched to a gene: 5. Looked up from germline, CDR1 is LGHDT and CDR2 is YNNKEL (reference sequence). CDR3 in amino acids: CASSRSAGPGELFF. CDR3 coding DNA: TGTGCCAGCAGCCGGTCAGCGGGACCCGGGGAGCTGTTTTTT.

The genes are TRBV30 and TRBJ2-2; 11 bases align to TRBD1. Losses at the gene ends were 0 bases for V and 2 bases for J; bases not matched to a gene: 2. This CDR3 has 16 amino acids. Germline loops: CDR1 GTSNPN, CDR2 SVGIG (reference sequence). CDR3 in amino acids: CAWSVRTGGNTGELFF. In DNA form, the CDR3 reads TGTGCCTGGAGTGTACGGACAGGGGGCAACACCGGGGAGCTGTTTTTT.

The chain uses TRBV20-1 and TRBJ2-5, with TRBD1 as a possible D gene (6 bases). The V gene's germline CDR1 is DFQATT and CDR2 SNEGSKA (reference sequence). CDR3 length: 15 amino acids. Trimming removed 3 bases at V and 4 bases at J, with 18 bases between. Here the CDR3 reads CSASTTGGRGETQYF. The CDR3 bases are TGCAGTGCTAGTACGACAGGAGGTAGAGGAGAGACCCAGTACTTC.

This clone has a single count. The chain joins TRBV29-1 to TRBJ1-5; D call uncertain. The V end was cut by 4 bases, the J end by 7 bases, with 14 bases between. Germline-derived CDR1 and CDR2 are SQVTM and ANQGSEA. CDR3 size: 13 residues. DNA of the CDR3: TGCAGCGTTGCTCGAGAGGGAAACCAGCCCCAGCATTTT. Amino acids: CSVAREGNQPQHF.

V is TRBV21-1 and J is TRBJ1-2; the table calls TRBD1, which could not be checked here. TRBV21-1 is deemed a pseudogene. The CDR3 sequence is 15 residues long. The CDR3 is CASSPLGTGGYGYTF. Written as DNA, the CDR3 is TGTGCCAGCAGCCCTCTGGGGACAGGGGGCTATGGCTACACCTTC.

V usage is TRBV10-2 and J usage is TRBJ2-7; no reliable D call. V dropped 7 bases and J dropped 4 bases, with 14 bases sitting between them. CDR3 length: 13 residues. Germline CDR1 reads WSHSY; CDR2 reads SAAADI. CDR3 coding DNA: TGCGCCAGCACCCCAGCCGCCAATTACGAGCAGTACTTC. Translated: CASTPAANYEQYF.

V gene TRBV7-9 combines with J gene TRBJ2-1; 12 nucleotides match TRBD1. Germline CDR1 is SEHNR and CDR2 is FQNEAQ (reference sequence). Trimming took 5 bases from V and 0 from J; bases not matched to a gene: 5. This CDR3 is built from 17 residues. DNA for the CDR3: TGTGCCAGCAGCCCCGGGACAGGGGGCAACTCCTACAATGAGCAGTTCTTC. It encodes CASSPGTGGNSYNEQFF.

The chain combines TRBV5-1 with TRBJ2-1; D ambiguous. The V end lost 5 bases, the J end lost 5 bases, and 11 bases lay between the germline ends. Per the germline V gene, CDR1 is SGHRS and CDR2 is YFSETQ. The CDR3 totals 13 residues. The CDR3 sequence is CASRQGFNNEQFF. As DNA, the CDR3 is TGCGCCAGCAGACAAGGCTTCAACAATGAGCAGTTCTTC. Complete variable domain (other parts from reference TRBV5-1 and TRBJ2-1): KAGVTQTPRYLIKTRGQQVTLSCSPISGHRSVSWYQQTPGQGLQFLFEYFSETQRNKGNFPGRFSGRQFSNSRSEMNVSTLELGDSALYLCASRQGFNNEQFFGPGTRLTVL.

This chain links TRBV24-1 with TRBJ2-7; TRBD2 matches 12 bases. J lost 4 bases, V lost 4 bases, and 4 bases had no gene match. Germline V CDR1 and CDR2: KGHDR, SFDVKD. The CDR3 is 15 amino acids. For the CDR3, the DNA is TGTGCCACCAGTGAGACTAGCGGGAGTCGGTACGAGCAGTACTTC. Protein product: CATSETSGSRYEQYF.

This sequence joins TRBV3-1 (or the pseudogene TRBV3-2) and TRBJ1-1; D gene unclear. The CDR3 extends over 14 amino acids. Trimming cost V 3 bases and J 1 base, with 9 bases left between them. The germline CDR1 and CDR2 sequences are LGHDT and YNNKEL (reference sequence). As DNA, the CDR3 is TGTGCCAGCAGCCAGGGTCCCTGGAACACTGAAGCTTTCTTT. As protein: CASSQGPWNTEAFF.

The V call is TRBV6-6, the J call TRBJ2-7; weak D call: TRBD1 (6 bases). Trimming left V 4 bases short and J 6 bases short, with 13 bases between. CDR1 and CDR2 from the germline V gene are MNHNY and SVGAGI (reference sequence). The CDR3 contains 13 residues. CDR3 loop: CASSSTQGGEQYF. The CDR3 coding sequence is TGTGCCAGCAGTTCAACACAGGGCGGCGAGCAGTACTTC.

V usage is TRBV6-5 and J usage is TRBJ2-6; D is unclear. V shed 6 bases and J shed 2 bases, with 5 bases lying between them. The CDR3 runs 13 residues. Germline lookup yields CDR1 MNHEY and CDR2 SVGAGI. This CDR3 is CASRAAGANVLTF. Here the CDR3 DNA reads TGTGCCAGCAGGGCGGCTGGGGCCAACGTCCTGACTTTC.

This chain's CDR3 is CATSDTLGGLNTDTQYF. As DNA, the CDR3 is TGTGCCACCAGTGATACCTTGGGAGGGTTAAACACAGATACGCAGTATTTT. The chain is built from TRBV24-1 and TRBJ2-3, with 7 positions matching TRBD2. The CDR3 is made up of 17 amino acids. Unmatched junction bases numbered 10, after V lost 3 bases and J lost 2 bases. Germline CDR1 KGHDR, CDR2 SFDVKD.

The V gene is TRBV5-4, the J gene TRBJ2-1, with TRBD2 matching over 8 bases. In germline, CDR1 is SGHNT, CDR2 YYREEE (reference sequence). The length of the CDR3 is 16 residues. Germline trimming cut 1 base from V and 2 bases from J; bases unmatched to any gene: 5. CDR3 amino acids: CASSLTLAVAYNEQFF. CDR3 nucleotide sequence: TGTGCCAGCAGCTTGACACTAGCGGTAGCCTACAATGAGCAGTTCTTC.

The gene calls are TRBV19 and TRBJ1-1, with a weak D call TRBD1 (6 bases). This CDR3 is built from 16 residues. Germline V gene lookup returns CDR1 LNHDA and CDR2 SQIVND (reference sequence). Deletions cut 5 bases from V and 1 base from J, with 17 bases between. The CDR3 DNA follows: TGTGCCAGTAGTGGGCGCTGGCGGGGGCCGAACACTGAAGCTTTCTTT. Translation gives CASSGRWRGPNTEAFF.

The chain's CDR3 is CASSPLMSTDTQYF. The CDR3 nucleotides read TGTGCCAGCTCACCCTTAATGAGCACAGATACGCAGTATTTT. The chain joins TRBV18 to TRBJ2-3; D unresolved. Trimming left V 3 bases short and J 0 bases short, with 7 bases between. This CDR3 has 14 residues. CDR1 is KGHSH and CDR2 is LQKENI in the germline V gene.

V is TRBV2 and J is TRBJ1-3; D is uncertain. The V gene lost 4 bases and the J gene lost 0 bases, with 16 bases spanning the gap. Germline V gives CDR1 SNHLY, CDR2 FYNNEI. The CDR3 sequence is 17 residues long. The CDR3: CASSARRAGSSGNTIYF. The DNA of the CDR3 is TGTGCCAGCAGTGCCCGTCGGGCGGGTAGCTCTGGAAACACCATATATTTT.

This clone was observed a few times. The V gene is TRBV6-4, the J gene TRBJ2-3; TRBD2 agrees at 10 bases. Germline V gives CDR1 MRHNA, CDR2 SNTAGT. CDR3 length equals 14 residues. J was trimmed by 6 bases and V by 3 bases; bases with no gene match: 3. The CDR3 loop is CASSEGTSADTQYF. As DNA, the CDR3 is TGTGCCAGCAGTGAGGGGACTAGCGCGGATACGCAGTATTTT.